This section outlines one TCR beta chain sequence together with its context. Produced via immunoSEQ multiplex PCR; TCRdb's table is partial and in-frame only. The sample records tens of thousands of clones, 74% being singletons. This specimen comes from a study of blood T cell repertoires in COVID-19. Across the study: Both acute and convalescent COVID-19 samples were obtained from the United States, Italy and Spain.

V was cut by 0 bases and J by 0 bases, with 9 bases left in between. The germline gives CDR1 GTSNPN, CDR2 SVGIG (reference sequence). The CDR3 totals 15 residues. Material for sequencing was peripheral blood. V and J are TRBV30 and TRBJ1-5, with D perhaps TRBD1 (5 bases). The TCR comes from a man between 70 and 80 years old with COVID-19, enrolled during active disease. This chain's CDR3 is CAWSVQGVSNQPQHF. CDR3 coding DNA: TGTGCCTGGAGTGTACAAGGGGTTAGCAATCAGCCCCAGCATTTT.